Given below is one T cell receptor beta chain in context. This record belongs to a study of regulatory T cells in long-lasting Graves disease. As for time point: newly diagnosed GD, antithyroid drugs for less than 3 months. The TCR library was prepared using RNA isolated from PBMCs. TCR beta libraries were built with iRepertoire HTBI primers and Arm-PCR of CDR3 regions. MiXCR, applied by TCRdb to the multiplex PCR reads, yields one record per CDR3 protein. The sample records approximately 210,000 distinct CDR3 sequences, roughly 18% being singletons. V was pared by 5 bases and J by 8 bases, with 7 bases of the junction left unmatched. Germline V gene sequence: CDR1 DFQATT, CDR2 SNEGSKA (reference sequence). The CDR3 has 13 amino acids.

The sequencing used peripheral blood mononuclear cells (PBMCs), collected at new diagnosis, from a patient treated with antithyroid drugs. The sequence derives from a female donor with Graves disease. This sequence joins TRBV20-1 and TRBJ1-4; 8 bases are a match to TRBD1. The CDR3 here is CSAPTGDSEKLFF. The CDR3 DNA reads as TGCAGTGCTCCGACAGGGGATTCAGAAAAACTGTTTTTT.